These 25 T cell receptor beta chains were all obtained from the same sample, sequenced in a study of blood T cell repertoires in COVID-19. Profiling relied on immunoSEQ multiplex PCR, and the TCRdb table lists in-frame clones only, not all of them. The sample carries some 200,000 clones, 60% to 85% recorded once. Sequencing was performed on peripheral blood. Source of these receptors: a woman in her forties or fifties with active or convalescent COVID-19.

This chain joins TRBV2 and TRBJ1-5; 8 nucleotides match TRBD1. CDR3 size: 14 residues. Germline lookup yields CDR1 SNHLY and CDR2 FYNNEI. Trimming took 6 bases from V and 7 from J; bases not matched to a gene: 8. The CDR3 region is CASRDRGIGQPQHF. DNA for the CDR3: TGTGCCAGCAGAGACAGGGGAATTGGGCAGCCCCAGCATTTT.

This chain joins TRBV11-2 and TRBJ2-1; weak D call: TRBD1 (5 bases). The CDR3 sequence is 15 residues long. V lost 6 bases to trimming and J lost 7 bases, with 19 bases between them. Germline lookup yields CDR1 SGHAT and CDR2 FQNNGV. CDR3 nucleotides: TGTGCCAGCAGTCTCCCCCAGGGTCTAGTGAATGAGCAGTTCTTC. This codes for CASSLPQGLVNEQFF.

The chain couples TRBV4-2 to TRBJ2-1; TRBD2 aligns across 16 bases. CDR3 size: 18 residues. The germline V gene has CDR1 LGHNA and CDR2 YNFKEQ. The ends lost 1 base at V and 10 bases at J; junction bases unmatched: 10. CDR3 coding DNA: TGTGCCAGCAGCCAAGGCCCCGGGACTAGCGGGGGGGCGGGAGAGCAGTTCTTC. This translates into CASSQGPGTSGGAGEQFF.

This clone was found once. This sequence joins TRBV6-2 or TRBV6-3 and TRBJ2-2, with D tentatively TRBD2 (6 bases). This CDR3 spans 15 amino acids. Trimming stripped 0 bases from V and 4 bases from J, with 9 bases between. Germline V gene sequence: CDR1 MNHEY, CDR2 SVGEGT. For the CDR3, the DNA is TGTGCCAGCAGTTACTCGACTAGGGGCACCGGGGAGCTGTTTTTT. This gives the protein CASSYSTRGTGELFF.

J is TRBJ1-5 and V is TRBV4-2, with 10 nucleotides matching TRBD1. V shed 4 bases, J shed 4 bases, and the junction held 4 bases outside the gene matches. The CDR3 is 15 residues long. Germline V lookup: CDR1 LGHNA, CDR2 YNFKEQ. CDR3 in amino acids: CASSRQGASNQPQHF. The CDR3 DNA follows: TGTGCCAGCAGCCGACAGGGGGCTTCGAATCAGCCCCAGCATTTT.

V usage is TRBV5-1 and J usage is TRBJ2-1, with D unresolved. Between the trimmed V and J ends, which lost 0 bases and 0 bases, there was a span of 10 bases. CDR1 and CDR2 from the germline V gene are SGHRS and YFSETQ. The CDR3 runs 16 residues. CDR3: CASSLVGGISYNEQFF. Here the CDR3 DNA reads TGCGCCAGCAGCTTGGTTGGCGGAATCTCCTACAATGAGCAGTTCTTC.

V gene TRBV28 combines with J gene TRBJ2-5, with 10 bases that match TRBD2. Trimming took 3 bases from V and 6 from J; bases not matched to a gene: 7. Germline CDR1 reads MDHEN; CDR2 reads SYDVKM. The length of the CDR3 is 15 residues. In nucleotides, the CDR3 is TGTGCCAGCAGTTTTACCAGCGGGGGGGCGAAGACCCAGTACTTC. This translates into CASSFTSGGAKTQYF.

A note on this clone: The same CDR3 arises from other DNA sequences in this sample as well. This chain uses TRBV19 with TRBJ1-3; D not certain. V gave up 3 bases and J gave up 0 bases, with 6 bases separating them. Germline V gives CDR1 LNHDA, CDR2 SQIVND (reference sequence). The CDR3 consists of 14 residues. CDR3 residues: CASSIPGSGNTIYF. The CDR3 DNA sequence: TGTGCCAGTAGTATCCCAGGCTCTGGAAACACCATATATTTT.

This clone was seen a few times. CDR3 nucleotide sequence: TGTGCCAGCAGTCCGGGGAGGGAGAACTCACCCCTCCACTTT. As protein: CASSPGRENSPLHF. The J gene is TRBJ1-6, the V gene TRBV14, with unresolved D. The ends were cut back, 6 bases at V and 10 bases at J, with 16 bases in the middle. Germline values: CDR1 SGHDN, CDR2 FVKESK. This CDR3 comprises 14 residues.

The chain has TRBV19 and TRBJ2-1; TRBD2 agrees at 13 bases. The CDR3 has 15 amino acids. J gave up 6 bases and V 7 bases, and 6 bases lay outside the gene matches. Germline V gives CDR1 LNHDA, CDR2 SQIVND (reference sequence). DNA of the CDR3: TGTGCCAGTAAACCTGGGACTAGCGGGGTCAATGAGCAGTTCTTC. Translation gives CASKPGTSGVNEQFF.

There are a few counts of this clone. The CDR3 loop reads CASSSRQGEKLFF. CDR3 DNA sequence: TGTGCCAGCAGTTCGCGACAGGGAGAAAAACTGTTTTTT. The chain carries TRBV12-3 or TRBV12-4 and TRBJ1-4; TRBD1 matches at 7 bases. The CDR3 length is 13 residues. Losses at the gene ends were 4 bases for V and 8 bases for J; bases not matched to a gene: 4.

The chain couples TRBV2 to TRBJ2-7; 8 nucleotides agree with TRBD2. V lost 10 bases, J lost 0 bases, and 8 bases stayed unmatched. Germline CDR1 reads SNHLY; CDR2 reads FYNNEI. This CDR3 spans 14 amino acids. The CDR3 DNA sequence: TGTGCCACTAGCCGCGGGGGGTCCTCCTACGAGCAGTACTTC. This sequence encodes CATSRGGSSYEQYF.

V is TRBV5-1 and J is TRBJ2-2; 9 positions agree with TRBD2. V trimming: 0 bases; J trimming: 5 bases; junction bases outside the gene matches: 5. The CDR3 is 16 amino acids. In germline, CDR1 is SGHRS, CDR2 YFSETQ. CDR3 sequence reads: CASSLGAGGKTGELFF. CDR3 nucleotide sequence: TGCGCCAGCAGCTTGGGAGCGGGGGGAAAAACCGGGGAGCTGTTTTTT.

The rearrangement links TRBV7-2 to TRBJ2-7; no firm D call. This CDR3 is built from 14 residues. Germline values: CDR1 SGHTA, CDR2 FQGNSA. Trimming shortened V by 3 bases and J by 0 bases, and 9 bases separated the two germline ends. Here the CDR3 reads CASSFQLTSYEQYF. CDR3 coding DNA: TGTGCCAGCAGCTTTCAACTCACCTCCTACGAGCAGTACTTC.

CDR3 DNA: TGTGCCAGTAGTCGGACAGGATATGATACGCAGTATTTT. Encoded protein: CASSRTGYDTQYF. J is TRBJ2-3 and V is TRBV19, with 7 bases fitting TRBD1. The CDR3 spans 13 residues. Germline CDR1 LNHDA, CDR2 SQIVND (reference sequence). The ends lost 5 bases at V and 6 bases at J; junction bases unmatched: 5.

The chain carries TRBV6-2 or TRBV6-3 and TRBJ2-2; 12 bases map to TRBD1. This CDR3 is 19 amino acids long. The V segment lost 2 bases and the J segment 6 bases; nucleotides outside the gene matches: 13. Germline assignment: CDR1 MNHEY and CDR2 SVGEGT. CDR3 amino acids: CASSYGTGGNLQGAGELFF. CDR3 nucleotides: TGTGCCAGCAGTTACGGGACAGGGGGCAATCTACAGGGCGCCGGGGAGCTGTTTTTT.

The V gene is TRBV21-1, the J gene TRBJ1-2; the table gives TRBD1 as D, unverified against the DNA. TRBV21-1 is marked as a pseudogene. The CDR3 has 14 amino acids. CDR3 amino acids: CASSRGTGSYGYTF. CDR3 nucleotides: TGTGCCAGCAGCAGAGGGACAGGGAGCTATGGCTACACCTTC.

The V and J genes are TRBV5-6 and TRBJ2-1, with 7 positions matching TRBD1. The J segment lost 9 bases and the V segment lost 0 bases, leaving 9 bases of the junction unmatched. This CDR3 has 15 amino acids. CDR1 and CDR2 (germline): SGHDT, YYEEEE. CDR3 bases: TGTGCCAGCAGCTTGGATGCAGGGGGTGGCGGTGAGCAGTTCTTC. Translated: CASSLDAGGGGEQFF.

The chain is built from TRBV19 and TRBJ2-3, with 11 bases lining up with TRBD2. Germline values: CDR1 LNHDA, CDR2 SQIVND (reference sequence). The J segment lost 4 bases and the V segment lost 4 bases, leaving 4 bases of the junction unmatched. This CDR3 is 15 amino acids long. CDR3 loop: CASSTLAGESDTQYF. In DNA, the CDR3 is TGTGCCAGTAGTACACTAGCGGGAGAGTCAGATACGCAGTATTTT.

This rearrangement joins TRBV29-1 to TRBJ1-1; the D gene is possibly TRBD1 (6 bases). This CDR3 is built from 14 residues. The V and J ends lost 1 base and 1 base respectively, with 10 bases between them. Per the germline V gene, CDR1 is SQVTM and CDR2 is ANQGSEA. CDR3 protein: CSVEVVRGNTEAFF. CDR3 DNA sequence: TGCAGCGTTGAAGTGGTCAGGGGGAACACTGAAGCTTTCTTT.

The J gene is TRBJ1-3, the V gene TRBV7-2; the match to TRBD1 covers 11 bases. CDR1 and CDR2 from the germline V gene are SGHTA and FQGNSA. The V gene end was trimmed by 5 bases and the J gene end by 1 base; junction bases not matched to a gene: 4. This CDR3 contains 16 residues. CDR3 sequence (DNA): TGTGCCAGCAGCAGAGGACAGGGGGCGTCTGGAAACACCATATATTTT. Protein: CASSRGQGASGNTIYF.

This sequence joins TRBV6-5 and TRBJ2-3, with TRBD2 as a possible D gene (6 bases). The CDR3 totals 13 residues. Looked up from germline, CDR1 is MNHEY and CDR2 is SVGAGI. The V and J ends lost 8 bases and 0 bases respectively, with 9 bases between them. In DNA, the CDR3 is TGTGCCAGCCTGGGACTGAGCACAGATACGCAGTATTTT. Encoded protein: CASLGLSTDTQYF.

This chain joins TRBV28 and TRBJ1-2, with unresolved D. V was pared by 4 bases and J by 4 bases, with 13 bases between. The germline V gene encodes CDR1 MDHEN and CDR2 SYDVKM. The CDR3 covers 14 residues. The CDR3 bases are TGTGCCAGCAGTTCCCGCCACGACACCTATGGCTACACCTTC. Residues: CASSSRHDTYGYTF.

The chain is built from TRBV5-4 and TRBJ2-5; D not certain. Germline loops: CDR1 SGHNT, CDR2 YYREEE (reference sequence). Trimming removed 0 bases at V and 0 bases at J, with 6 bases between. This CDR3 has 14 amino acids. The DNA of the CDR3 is TGTGCCAGCAGCTTGGAGCCCCACCAAGAGACCCAGTACTTC. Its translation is CASSLEPHQETQYF.

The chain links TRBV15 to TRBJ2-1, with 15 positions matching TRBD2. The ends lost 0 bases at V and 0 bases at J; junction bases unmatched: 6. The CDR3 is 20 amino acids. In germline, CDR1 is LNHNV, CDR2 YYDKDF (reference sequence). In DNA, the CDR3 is TGTGCCACCAGCAGAGAAGGGACTAGCGGGGGGTATAGCTCCTACAATGAGCAGTTCTTC. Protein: CATSREGTSGGYSSYNEQFF.